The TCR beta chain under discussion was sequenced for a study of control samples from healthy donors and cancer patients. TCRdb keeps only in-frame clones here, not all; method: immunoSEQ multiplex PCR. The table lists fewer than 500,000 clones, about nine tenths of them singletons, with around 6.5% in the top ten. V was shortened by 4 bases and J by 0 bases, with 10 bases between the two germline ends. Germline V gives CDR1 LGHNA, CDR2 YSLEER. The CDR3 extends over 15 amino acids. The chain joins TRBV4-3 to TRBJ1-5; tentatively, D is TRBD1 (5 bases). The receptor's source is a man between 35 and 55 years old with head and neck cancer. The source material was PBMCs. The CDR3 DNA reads TGCGCCAGCAGCCCGCAGACAGCTAGCAATCAGCCCCAGCATTTT. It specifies CASSPQTASNQPQHF.